Given below is one T cell receptor beta chain in context. Its specificity is not known. V lost 6 bases to trimming and J lost 5 bases, with 16 bases between them. The germline gives CDR1 MNHEY, CDR2 SVGEGT. CDR3 length equals 14 residues. This entry is derived from a study of identical twins. TCRdb ran MiXCR on the 5' RACE reads and lists one entry per CDR3 protein. The sample has approximately 210,000 distinct CDR3 sequences, less than 20% seen once. Study-level results: For cord blood, abundant beta clonotypes had fewer insertions, unlike memory repertoires, which showed none.

The same sample was also used in a study of T cells expressing NK-cell markers. That work contributes: Sorted CD3+CD56+NKG2C+, CD3+CD56+NKG2C- and CD3+CD56-NKG2C+ T-cell subsets were beta-chain profiled. Eight donors were sequenced, of whom seven were HCMV-seropositive, while the remaining one was HCMV-seronegative.

What was sequenced was CD8+ T cells sorted from blood. This rearrangement joins TRBV6-2 or TRBV6-3 to TRBJ1-1; D remains unclear. This sequence originates from a woman between 18 and 30 years old in good health. CDR3 protein: CASRALEGRTEAFF. CDR3 coding DNA: TGTGCCAGCAGGGCCCTAGAGGGCCGGACTGAAGCTTTCTTT.